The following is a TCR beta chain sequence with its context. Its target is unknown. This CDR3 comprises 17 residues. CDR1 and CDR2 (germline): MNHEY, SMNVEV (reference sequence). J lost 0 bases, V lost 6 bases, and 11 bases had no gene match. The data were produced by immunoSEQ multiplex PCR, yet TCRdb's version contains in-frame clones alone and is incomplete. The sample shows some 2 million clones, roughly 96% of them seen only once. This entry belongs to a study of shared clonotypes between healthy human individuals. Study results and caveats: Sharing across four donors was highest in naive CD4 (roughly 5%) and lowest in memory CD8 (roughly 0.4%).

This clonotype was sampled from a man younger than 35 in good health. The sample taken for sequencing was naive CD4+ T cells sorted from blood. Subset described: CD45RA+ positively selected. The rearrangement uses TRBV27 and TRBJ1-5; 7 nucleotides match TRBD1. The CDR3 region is CASSQSYRGYSNQPQHF. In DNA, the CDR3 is TGTGCCAGCAGCCAAAGCTACAGGGGTTATAGCAATCAGCCCCAGCATTTT.